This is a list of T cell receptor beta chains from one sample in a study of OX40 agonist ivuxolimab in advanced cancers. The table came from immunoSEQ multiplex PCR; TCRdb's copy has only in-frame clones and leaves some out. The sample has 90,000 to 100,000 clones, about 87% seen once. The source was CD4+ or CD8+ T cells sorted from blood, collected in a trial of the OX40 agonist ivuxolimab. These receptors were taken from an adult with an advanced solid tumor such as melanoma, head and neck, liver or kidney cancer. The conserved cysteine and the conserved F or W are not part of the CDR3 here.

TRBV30 AWSAHDGALEAF
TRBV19 ASSIGQGHANEQF
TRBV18 ASSPSQGLNTEAF
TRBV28 ASAAPASANTEAF
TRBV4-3 ASSQAVAGQQF
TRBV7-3 ASSPTSRLADNEQF
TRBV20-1 SARELYEQY
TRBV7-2 ASSLDALAGEQY
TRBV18 ASSPPNIGVTEAF
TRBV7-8 ASSRAGQGYEQY
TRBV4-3 ASSQDLGSGHTGELF
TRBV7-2 ASSLVLQGRAEQY
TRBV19 ASTGGGYEQY
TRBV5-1 ASSLSSGGDTQY
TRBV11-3 ASSPGQLTGELF
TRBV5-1 ASSWDRVNTEAF
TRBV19 ASTLDRDVGSPLH
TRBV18 ASSPNEAANQPQH
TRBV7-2 ASSSHSDRAGFYGYT
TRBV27 ASGRHLTSYNSPLH
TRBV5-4 ASSLREETQY
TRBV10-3 AIRDGGEETQY
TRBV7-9 ASSTRDSNSGNTIY
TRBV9 ASSVEQRSYNEQF
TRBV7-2 ASSSDVGNSPLH
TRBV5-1 ASRQDEGKNSPLH
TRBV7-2 ASSRSTGGSYEQY
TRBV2 ASRGTAQPQH
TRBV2 AGGLFYEQY
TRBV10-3 AISPGSGGGNSPLH
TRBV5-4 ASSLYQTADTQY
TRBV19 ASTEGAGYHPF
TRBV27 ASSLVPGQGIYEQF
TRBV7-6 ASSNGQRLNTEAF
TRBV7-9 ASSLLAGVYNEQF
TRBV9 ASSGLAVFQETQY
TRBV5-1 ATRDLQETQY
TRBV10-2 ASTLASGGPDTQY
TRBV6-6 ASSYGTGTDQPQH
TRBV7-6 ASSLAVGGGEQY
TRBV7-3 ASSLRGTDGELF
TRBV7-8 ASSLGREVLNEQF
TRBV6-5 ASSYSSSGGVYEQY
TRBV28 ASIAGGYNEQF
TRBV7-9 AIFEWGKGYT
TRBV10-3 AISETENTEAF
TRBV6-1 ASREGQGGSPLH
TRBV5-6 ASSLQSSYEQY
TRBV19 ASSIIQGRGGTDTQY
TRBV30 AWSEQTGVYGYT
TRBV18 ASSPQGGTDTQY
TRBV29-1 SARGVETQY
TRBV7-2 ASTLTGDTRFEQF
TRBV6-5 ASRGQGGAEQY
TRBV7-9 ASSLSKGGESQPQH